This T cell receptor beta chain appears in the sequencing data of a study of blood T cell repertoires in COVID-19. Study summary: Material from acute and convalescent COVID-19 was sourced from the United States, Italy and Spain. T cells, B-cell-depleted T cells, or PBMCs provided the cDNA or gDNA that served as material.

Authors' data handling: Nucleated cell number was recorded as an estimate derived from reference gene primer amplification. Produced via immunoSEQ multiplex PCR; TCRdb's table is partial and in-frame only. The DNA was the basis for D and trimming; V, J and clone size are from that table. Found here are under 300,000 clones, approximately 79% of them singletons; the top ten hold roughly 4%. The CDR3 has 17 residues. V lost 5 bases, J lost 5 bases, and 24 bases lay in between. The germline V gene encodes CDR1 SGHTA and CDR2 FQGTGA. This clonotype was sampled from a woman between 35 and 50 years old with active or convalescent COVID-19. The chain links TRBV7-3 to TRBJ2-5, with D possibly TRBD2 on 7 matching bases. Sequencing used peripheral blood. CDR3 nucleotides: TGTGCCAGCAGCACCTCTTCCGGAGGGGGGGCACGGGAGACCCAGTACTTC. Translated: CASSTSSGGGARETQYF.